The text below deals with one TCR beta chain. Its target antigen remains unknown. Base quality data are lacking; no much larger clone is found one base away. The donors were included in the validation cohort of some 120 subjects, a group kept apart from the roughly 670-subject first cohort. The library was generated by the immunoSEQ multiplex PCR assay. As for how the authors treated the data: To diagnose cytomegalovirus status from the catalog of TCR beta chain sequences, a statistical classification framework was built. Sourced from immuneACCESS, this table was stored by TCRdb with only in-frame sequences that have V and J called. A share of the clones is absent; for the studies checked, an unresolved V gene accounts for under half, and the remainder has no known explanation. V and J calls and clone size are those listed in that table; D and trimming were worked out from the DNA. This sample has about 98,000 clones in its table, and roughly 90% of those were observed once. The top ten clonotypes cover around 6% of the sample.

This entry comes from a study of cytomegalovirus exposure and HLA in healthy donors listed by TCRdb under 2017. Describing the broader study: The roughly 700 repertoires of the first cohort and the 120 validation repertoires were produced on the same platform, according to a later analysis. The study was designed to test whether signatures of past pathogen exposure could be identified by cataloging public T cell receptors. Along with the 666-subject first cohort, a separate validation cohort of over 90 different subjects was used. The study combined high-throughput TCR immunosequencing, statistical association of individual TCRs with disease status, and machine learning to predict cytomegalovirus infection status.

At the junction V is shortened by 4 bases and J by 7 bases, with 21 bases in between. For CDR1 and CDR2, the germline V gene lists SGDLS and YYNGEE. CDR3 length: 15 amino acids, cysteine to phenylalanine. The CDR3 DNA has 45 bases and is translated from base 1. Findings and caveats that apply to the study as a whole: In the study, approximately 160 TCR beta chains were listed as associated with cytomegalovirus. Across donors, most TCR sequences were observed very rarely, whereas some public TCRs were present in many individuals. In both the original and validation cohorts, the classifier was reported to diagnose cytomegalovirus status with high specificity and sensitivity. A later analysis had no HLA typing for the validation cohort, so co-occurrence there was scored across all 110 or so repertoires. In vitro tests confirmed that a few of the cytomegalovirus-associated TCR beta chains recognize cytomegalovirus antigens. Of the cluster scores, 85% to 95% were above 0 in a later analysis, which found that TCRs clustered in the first cohort also tended to co-occur in the approximately 130 validation repertoires. According to the authors, the approach could potentially be generalized to other disease states and immunological phenotypes.

The sequence derives from a man between 18 and 29 years old in good health and CMV-seropositive. The chain was built from TRBV9 and TRBJ2-7, and the D gene may be TRBD2, 6 bases matching. The sequenced sample was PBMCs. The DNA sequence is given as TGTGCCAGCAGCCCCCTGGGGATCGGGACTCGGGAGCAGTACTTC. Translated, it gives CASSPLGIGTREQYF.